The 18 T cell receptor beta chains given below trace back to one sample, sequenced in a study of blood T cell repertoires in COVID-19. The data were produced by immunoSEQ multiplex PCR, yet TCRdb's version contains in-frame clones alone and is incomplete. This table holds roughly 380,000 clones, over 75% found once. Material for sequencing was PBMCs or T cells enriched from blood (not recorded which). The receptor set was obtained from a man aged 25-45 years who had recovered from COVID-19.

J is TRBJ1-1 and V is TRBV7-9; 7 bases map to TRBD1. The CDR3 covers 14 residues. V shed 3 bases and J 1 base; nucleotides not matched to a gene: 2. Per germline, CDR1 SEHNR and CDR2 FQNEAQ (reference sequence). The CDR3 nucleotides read TGTGCCAGCAGCTTGGGGACAGAGAACACTGAAGCTTTCTTT. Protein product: CASSLGTENTEAFF.

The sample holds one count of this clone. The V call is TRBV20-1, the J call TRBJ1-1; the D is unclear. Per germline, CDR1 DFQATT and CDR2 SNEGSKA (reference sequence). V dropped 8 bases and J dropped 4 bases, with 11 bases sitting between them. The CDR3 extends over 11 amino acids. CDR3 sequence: CSPHFGTEAFF. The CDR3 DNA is TGCAGTCCGCACTTCGGCACTGAAGCTTTCTTT.

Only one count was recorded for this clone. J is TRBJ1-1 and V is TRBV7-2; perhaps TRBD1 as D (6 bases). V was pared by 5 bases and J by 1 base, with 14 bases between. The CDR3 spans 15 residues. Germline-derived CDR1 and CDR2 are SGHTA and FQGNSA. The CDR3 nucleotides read TGTGCCAGCAGCGAGGGGGGGGAATCGAACACTGAAGCTTTCTTT. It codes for CASSEGGESNTEAFF.

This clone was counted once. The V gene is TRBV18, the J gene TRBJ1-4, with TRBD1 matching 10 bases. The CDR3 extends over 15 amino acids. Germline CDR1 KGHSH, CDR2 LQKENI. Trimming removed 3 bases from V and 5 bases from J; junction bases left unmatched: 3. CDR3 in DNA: TGTGCCAGCTCACCGCCGGGACAGGGGAATGAAAAACTGTTTTTT. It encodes CASSPPGQGNEKLFF. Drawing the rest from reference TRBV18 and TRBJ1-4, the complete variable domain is NAGVMQNPRHLVRRRGQEARLRCSPMKGHSHVYWYRQLPEEGLKFMVYLQKENIIDESGMPKERFSAEFPKEGPSILRIQQVVRGDSAAYFCASSPPGQGNEKLFFGSGTQLSVL.

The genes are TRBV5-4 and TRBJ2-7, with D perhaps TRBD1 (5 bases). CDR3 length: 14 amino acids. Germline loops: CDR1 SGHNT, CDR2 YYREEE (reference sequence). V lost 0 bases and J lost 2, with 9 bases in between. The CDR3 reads CASSLDKGTYEQYF. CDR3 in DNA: TGTGCCAGCAGCTTGGACAAGGGGACCTACGAGCAGTACTTC.

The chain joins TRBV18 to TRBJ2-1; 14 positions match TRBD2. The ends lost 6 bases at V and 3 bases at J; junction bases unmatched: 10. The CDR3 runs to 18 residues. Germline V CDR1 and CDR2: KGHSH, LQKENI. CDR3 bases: TGTGCCAGCTCCTCCAGTCGGACTAGCGGGGGGAACTACAATGAGCAGTTCTTC. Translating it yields CASSSSRTSGGNYNEQFF.

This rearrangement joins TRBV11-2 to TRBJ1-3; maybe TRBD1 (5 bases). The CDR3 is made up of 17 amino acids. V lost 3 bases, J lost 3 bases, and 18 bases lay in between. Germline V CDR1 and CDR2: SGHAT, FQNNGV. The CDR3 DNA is TGTGCCAGCAGCTTTTATTCCGCAGGGTCTAATGGAAACACCATATATTTT. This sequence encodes CASSFYSAGSNGNTIYF.

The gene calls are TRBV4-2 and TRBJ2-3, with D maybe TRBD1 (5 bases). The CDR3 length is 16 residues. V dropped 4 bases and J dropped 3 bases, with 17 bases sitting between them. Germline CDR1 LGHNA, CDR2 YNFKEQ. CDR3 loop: CASSRSVGARTDTQYF. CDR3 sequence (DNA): TGTGCCAGCAGCCGATCCGTAGGGGCGCGGACAGATACGCAGTATTTT.

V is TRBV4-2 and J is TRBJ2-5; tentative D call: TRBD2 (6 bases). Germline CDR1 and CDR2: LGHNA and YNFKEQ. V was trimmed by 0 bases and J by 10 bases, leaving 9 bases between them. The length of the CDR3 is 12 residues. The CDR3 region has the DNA TGTGCCAGCAGCCAAGATAGGAGGGGCCAGTACTTC. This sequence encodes CASSQDRRGQYF.

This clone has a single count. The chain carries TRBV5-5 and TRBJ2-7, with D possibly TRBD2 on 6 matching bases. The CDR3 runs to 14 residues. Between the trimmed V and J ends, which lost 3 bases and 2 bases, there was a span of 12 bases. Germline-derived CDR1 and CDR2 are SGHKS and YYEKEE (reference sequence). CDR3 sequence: CASSSAGGPYEQYF. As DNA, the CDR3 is TGTGCCAGCAGCTCCGCCGGGGGTCCCTACGAGCAGTACTTC.

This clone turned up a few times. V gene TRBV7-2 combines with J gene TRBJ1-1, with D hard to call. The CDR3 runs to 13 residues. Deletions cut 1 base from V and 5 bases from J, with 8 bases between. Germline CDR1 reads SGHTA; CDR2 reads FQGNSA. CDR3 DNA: TGTGCCAGCAGCTTAGGAGGGTGGACTGAAGCTTTCTTT. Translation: CASSLGGWTEAFF.

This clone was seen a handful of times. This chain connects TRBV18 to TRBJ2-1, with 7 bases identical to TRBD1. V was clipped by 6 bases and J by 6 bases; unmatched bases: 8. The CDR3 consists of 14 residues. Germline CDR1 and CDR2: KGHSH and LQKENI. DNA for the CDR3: TGTGCCAGCTCCCCGGTGAGGGGGCTCAATGAGCAGTTCTTC. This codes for CASSPVRGLNEQFF. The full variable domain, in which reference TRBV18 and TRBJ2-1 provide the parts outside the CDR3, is NAGVMQNPRHLVRRRGQEARLRCSPMKGHSHVYWYRQLPEEGLKFMVYLQKENIIDESGMPKERFSAEFPKEGPSILRIQQVVRGDSAAYFCASSPVRGLNEQFFGPGTRLTVL.

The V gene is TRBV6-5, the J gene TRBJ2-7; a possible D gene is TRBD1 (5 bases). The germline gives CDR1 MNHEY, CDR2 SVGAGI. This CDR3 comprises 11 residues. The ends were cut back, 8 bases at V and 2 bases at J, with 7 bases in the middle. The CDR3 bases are TGTGCCAGCGGACAACCCTACGAGCAGTACTTC. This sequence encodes CASGQPYEQYF.

The CDR3 sequence is CASSRRANEQFF. The CDR3 DNA is TGTGCCAGTAGCCGCAGGGCCAATGAGCAGTTCTTC. The V gene is TRBV19, the J gene TRBJ2-1; D is perhaps TRBD1 (5 bases). The CDR3 runs to 12 residues. The V gene's germline CDR1 is LNHDA and CDR2 SQIVND (reference sequence). V was clipped by 6 bases and J by 6 bases, with 9 bases between them. Looking up the rest from reference TRBV19 and TRBJ2-1 gives the full variable domain: DGGITQSPKYLFRKEGQNVTLSCEQNLNHDAMYWYRQDPGQGLRLIYYSQIVNDFQKGDIAEGYSVSREKKESFPLTVTSAQKNPTAFYLCASSRRANEQFFGPGTRLTVL.

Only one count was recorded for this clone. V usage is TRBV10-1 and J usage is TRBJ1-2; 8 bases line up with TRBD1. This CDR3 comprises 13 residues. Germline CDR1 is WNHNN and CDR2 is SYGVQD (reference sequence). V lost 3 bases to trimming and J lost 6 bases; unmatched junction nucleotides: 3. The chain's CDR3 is CASSDGQGDGYTF. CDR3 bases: TGCGCCAGCAGTGATGGACAGGGAGATGGCTACACCTTC.

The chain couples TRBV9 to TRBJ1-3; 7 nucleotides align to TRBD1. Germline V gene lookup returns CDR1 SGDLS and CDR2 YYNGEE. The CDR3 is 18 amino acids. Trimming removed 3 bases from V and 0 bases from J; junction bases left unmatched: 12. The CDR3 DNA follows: TGTGCCAGCAGCGCCCGACAGGGCCCGTCTGTCTCTGGAAACACCATATATTTT. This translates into CASSARQGPSVSGNTIYF.

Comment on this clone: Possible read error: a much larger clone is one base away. The CDR3 region is CASSLTGTNYGYTF. CDR3 DNA: TGTGCCAGCAGCCTGACAGGGACTAACTATGGCTACACCTTC. The V call is TRBV7-9, the J call TRBJ1-2; 7 nucleotides match TRBD1. The CDR3 runs to 14 residues. J gave up 0 bases and V 5 bases, and 3 bases lay outside the gene matches. CDR1 and CDR2 from the germline V gene are SEHNR and FQNEAQ (reference sequence).

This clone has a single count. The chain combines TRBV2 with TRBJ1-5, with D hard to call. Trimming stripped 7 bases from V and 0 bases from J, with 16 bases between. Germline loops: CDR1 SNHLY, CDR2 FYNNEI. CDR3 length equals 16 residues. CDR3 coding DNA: TGTGCCAGCAAGTTTGGACTGGGCTATAGCAATCAGCCCCAGCATTTT. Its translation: CASKFGLGYSNQPQHF. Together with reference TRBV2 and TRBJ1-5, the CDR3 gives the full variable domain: EPEVTQTPSHQVTQMGQEVILRCVPISNHLYFYWYRQILGQKVEFLVSFYNNEISEKSEIFDDQFSVERPDGSNFTLKIRSTKLEDSAMYFCASKFGLGYSNQPQHFGDGTRLSIL.